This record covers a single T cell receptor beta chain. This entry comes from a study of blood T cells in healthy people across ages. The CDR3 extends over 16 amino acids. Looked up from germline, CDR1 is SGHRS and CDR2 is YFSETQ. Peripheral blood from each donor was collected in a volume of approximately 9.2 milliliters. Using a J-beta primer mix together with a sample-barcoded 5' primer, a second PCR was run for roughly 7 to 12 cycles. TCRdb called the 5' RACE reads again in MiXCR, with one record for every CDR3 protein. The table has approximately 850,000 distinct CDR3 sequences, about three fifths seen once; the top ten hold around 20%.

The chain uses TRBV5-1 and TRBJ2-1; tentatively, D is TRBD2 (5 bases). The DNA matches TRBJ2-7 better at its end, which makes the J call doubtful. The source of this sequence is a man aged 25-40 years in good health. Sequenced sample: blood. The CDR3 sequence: CASGTRVRSSYNEQYF. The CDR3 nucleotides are TGCGCCAGCGGAACGAGGGTTAGGAGCTCCTACAATGAGCAGTACTTC.